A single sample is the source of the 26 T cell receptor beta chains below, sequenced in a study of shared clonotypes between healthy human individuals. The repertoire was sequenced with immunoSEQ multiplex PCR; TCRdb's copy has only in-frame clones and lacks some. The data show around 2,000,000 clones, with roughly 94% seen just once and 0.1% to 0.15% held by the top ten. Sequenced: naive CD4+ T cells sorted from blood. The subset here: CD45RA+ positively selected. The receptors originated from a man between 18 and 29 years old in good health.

The CDR3 region has the DNA TGTGCCAGCAGCAGGGGGCATAGTGGCTACACCTTC. Protein: CASSRGHSGYTF. J is TRBJ1-2 and V is TRBV6-5; 8 nucleotides match TRBD1. Losses at the gene ends were 6 bases for V and 7 bases for J; bases not matched to a gene: 4. Germline V CDR1 and CDR2: MNHEY, SVGAGI. This CDR3 spans 12 amino acids.

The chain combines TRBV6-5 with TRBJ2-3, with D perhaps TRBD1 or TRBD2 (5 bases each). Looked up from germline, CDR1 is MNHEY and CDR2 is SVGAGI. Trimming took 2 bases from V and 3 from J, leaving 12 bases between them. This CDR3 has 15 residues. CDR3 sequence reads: CASSYDPGSTDTQYF. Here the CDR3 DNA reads TGTGCCAGCAGTTACGATCCAGGGAGTACAGATACGCAGTATTTT.

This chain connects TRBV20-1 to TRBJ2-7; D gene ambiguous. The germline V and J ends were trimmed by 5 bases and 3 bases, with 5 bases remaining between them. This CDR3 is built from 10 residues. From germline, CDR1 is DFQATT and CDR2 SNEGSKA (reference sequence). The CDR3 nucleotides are TGCAGTGCTTCCTACTACGAGCAGTACTTC. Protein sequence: CSASYYEQYF.

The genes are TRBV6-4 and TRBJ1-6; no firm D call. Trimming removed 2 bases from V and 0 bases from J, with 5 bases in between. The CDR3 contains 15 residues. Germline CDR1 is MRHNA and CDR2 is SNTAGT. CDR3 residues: CASSDRSSYNSPLHF. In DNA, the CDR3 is TGTGCCAGCAGTGACAGGAGCTCCTATAATTCACCCCTCCACTTT.

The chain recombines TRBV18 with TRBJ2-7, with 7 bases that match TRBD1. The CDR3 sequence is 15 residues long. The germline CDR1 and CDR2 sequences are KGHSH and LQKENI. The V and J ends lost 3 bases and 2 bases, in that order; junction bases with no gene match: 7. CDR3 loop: CASSPMTGSTYEQYF. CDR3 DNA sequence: TGTGCCAGCTCACCGATGACAGGGTCTACCTACGAGCAGTACTTC.

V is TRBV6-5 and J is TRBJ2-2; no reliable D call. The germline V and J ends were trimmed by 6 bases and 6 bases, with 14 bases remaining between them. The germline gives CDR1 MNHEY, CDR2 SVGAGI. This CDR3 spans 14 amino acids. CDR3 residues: CASRDLGKSGELFF. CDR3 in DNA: TGTGCCAGCAGAGATCTAGGGAAGTCCGGGGAGCTGTTTTTT.

The CDR3 loop reads CASSRTGTGVTEAFF. CDR3 in DNA: TGTGCCAGCAGCCGGACCGGGACAGGGGTAACTGAAGCTTTCTTT. The V call is TRBV28, the J call TRBJ1-1, with TRBD1 identical over 10 bases. This CDR3 has 15 amino acids. The trim removed 6 bases at V and 5 bases at J, leaving 9 bases unmatched. The V gene's germline CDR1 is MDHEN and CDR2 SYDVKM.

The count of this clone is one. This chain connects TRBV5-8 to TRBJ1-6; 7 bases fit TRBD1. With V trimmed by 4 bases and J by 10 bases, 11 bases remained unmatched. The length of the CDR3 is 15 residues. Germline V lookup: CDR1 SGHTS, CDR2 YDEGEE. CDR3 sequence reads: CASSRPDRVRSPLHF. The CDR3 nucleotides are TGTGCCAGCAGCCGACCTGACAGGGTTAGATCACCCCTCCACTTT.

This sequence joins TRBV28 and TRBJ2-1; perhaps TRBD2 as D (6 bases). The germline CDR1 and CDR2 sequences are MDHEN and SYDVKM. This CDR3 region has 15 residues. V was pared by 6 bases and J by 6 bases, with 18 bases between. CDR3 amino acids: CASSRGGLGPNEQFF. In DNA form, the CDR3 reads TGTGCCAGCAGCCGTGGGGGACTGGGCCCCAATGAGCAGTTCTTC.

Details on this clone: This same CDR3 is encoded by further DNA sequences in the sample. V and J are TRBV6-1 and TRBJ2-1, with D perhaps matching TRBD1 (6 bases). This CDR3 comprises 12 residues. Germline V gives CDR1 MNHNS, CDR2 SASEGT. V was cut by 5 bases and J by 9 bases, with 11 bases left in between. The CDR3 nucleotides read TGTGCCAGCAGTTTACAGGGATCTGAGCAGTTCTTC. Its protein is CASSLQGSEQFF.

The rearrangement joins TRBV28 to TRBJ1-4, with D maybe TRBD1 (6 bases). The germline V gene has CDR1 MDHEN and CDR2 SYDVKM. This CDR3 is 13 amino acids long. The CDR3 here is CASTQGNGEKLFF. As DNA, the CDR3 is TGTGCATCTACTCAGGGGAACGGGGAAAAACTGTTTTTT.

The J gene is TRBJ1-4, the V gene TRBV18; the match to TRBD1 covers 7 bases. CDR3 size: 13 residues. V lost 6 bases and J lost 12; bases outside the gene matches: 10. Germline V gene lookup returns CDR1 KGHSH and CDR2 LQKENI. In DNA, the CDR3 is TGTGCCAGCTCCCAGGAACAGGGGTTGGAACTGTTTTTT. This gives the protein CASSQEQGLELFF. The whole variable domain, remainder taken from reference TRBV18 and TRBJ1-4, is NAGVMQNPRHLVRRRGQEARLRCSPMKGHSHVYWYRQLPEEGLKFMVYLQKENIIDESGMPKERFSAEFPKEGPSILRIQQVVRGDSAAYFCASSQEQGLELFFGSGTQLSVL.

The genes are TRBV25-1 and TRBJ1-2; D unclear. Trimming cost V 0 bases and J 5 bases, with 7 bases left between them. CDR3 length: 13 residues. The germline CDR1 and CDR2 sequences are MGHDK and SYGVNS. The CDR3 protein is CASSEYQGYGYTF. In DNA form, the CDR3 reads TGTGCCAGCAGTGAATATCAAGGATATGGCTACACCTTC.

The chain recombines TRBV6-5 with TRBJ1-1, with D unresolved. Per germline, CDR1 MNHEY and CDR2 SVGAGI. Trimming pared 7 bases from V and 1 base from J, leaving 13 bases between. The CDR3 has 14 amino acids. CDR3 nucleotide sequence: TGTGCCAGCATGGTCTTCCCGGGGAACACTGAAGCTTTCTTT. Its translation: CASMVFPGNTEAFF.

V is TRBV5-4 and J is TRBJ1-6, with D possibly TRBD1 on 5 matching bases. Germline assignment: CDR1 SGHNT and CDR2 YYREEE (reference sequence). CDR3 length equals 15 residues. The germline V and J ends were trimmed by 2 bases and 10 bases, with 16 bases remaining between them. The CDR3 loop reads CASSFPGTLGSPLHF. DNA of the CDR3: TGTGCCAGCAGCTTCCCAGGGACTCTTGGGTCACCCCTCCACTTT.

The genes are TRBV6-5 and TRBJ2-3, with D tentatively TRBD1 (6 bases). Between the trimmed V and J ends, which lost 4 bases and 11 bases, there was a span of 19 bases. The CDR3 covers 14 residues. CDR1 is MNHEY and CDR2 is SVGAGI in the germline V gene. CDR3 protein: CASSSGTLGEKQYF. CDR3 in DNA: TGTGCCAGCAGTTCCGGGACACTCGGGGAAAAGCAGTATTTT.

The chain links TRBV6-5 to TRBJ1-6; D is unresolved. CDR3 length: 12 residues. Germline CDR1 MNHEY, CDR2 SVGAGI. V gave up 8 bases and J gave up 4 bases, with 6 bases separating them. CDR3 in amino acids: CASGPYNSPLHF. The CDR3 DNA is TGTGCCAGCGGCCCTTATAATTCACCCCTCCACTTT.

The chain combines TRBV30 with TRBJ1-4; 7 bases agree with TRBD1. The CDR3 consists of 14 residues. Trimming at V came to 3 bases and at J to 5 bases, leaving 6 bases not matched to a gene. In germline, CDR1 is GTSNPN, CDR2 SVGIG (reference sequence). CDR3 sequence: CAWRQTRGNEKLFF. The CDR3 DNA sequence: TGTGCCTGGAGGCAGACCAGGGGGAATGAAAAACTGTTTTTT.

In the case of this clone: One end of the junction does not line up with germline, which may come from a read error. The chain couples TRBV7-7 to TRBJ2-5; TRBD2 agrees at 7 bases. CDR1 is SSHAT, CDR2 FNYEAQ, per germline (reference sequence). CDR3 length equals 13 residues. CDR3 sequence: CASSSGGRETQYF. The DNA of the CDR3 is TGTGCTAGCAGCTCGGGGGGAAGGGAGACCCAGTACTTC.

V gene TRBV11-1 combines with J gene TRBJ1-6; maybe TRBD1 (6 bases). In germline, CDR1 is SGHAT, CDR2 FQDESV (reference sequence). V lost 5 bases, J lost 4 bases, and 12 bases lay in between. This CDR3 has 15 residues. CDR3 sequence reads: CASSAGVGYNSPLHF. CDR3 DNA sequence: TGTGCCAGCAGCGCAGGGGTTGGATATAATTCACCCCTCCACTTT.

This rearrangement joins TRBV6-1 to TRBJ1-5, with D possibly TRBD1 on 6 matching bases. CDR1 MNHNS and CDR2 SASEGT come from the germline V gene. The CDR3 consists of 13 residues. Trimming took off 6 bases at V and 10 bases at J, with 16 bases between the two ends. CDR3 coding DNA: TGTGCCAGCAGACTAGGACAGTCCCGTCCCCAGCATTTT. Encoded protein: CASRLGQSRPQHF.

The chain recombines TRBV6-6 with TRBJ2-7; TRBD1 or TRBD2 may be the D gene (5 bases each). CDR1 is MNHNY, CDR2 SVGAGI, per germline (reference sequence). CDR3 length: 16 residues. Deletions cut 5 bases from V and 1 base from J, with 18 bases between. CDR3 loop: CASSQWDLAESYEQYF. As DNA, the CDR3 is TGTGCCAGCAGTCAATGGGACCTGGCGGAGTCCTACGAGCAGTACTTC.

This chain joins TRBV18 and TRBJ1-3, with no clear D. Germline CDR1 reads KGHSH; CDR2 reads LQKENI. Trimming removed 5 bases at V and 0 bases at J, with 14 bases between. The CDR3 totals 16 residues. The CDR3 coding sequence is TGTGCCAGCTCATCCGAGTTGGCGTACTCTGGAAACACCATATATTTT. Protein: CASSSELAYSGNTIYF.

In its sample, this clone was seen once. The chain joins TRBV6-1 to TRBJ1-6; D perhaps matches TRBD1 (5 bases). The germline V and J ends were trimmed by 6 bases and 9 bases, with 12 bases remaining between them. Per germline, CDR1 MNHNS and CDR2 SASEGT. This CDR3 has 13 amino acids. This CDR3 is CASRRGIGSPLHF. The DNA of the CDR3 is TGTGCCAGCAGACGGGGCATAGGTTCACCCCTCCACTTT.

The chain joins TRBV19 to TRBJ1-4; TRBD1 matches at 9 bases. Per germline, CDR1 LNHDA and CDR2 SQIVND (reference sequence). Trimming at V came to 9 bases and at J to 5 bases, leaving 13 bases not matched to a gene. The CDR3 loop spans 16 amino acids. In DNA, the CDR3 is TGTGCCAGCAATAGGGGACAGGGAAGGGCGAATGAAAAACTGTTTTTT. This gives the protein CASNRGQGRANEKLFF. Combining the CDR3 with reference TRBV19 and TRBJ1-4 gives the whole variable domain DGGITQSPKYLFRKEGQNVTLSCEQNLNHDAMYWYRQDPGQGLRLIYYSQIVNDFQKGDIAEGYSVSREKKESFPLTVTSAQKNPTAFYLCASNRGQGRANEKLFFGSGTQLSVL.

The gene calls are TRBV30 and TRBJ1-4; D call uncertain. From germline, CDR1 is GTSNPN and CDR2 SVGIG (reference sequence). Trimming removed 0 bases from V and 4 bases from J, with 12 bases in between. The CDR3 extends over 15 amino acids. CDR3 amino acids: CAWSVGLGYNEKLFF. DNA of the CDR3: TGTGCCTGGAGTGTAGGGCTGGGTTATAATGAAAAACTGTTTTTT.